This is a list of T cell receptor beta chains from one sample in a study of Ad26.COV2.S vaccination and SARS-CoV-2 variants. Sequencing used immunoSEQ multiplex PCR; TCRdb keeps in-frame clones, though not all of them. Among hundreds of thousands of clones listed, just over 90% were seen once. This specimen was peripheral blood, taken after recovery from COVID-19. These receptors were collected from a human donor who had recovered from COVID-19. The conserved cysteine and the conserved F or W are not part of the CDR3 here. The order of the fields is J gene, CDR3 length, V gene, CDR3 protein.

j_gene: TRBJ1-5
len: 12
v_gene: TRBV27
CDR3aa: ASSLRQGPLPQH

j_gene: TRBJ1-5
len: 15
v_gene: TRBV13
CDR3aa: ASSRTIRGYGNQPQH

j_gene: TRBJ1-2
len: 12
v_gene: TRBV11-2
CDR3aa: ASSLGGWNYGYT

j_gene: TRBJ2-7
len: 12
v_gene: TRBV6-5
CDR3aa: ASSYSNRPYEQY

j_gene: TRBJ2-1
len: 12
v_gene: TRBV20-1
CDR3aa: SASGGGPYNEQF

j_gene: TRBJ1-2
len: 8
v_gene: TRBV29-1
CDR3aa: SVDVGGYT

j_gene: TRBJ2-7
len: 13
v_gene: TRBV27
CDR3aa: ASSLVRQSTYEQY

j_gene: TRBJ2-3
len: 9
v_gene: TRBV9
CDR3aa: ASSEGTTQY

j_gene: TRBJ2-3
len: 13
v_gene: TRBV9
CDR3aa: ASSVGQGASDTQY

j_gene: TRBJ1-2
len: 12
v_gene: TRBV5-6
CDR3aa: ASSLVDKNYGYT

j_gene: TRBJ2-1
len: 13
v_gene: TRBV7-7
CDR3aa: ASSHGQGSWGEQF

j_gene: TRBJ2-7
len: 10
v_gene: TRBV5-5
CDR3aa: ASRTNSYEQY

j_gene: TRBJ2-7
len: 9
v_gene: TRBV14
CDR3aa: ASSYSYEQY

j_gene: TRBJ2-5
len: 14
v_gene: TRBV5-4
CDR3aa: ASSPAGATHGETQY